This entry lists 21 T cell receptor beta chains sequenced from one sample in a study of CD8+ T cells in alopecia areata (dated by TCRdb to 2017 to 2018). This sample's time point label indicates: baseline before oral tofacitinib. Preparation of the library involved the immunoSEQ multiplex PCR assay. To provide template for TCR sequencing, every sample had RNA extracted and reverse transcribed into cDNA. TCRdb retrieved this table from immuneACCESS and kept in-frame rearrangements only. Not all clones are present; in checked studies, unresolved V genes account for under half, and no reason is known for the remainder. The sample has 250,000 or so clones on record, about 68% of them singletons. In total, the top ten clones hold more than 0.95% of the sample. This sample comprised CD4+ T cells sorted from blood, obtained at week 0. These receptors were taken from a human donor with alopecia areata.

About this clone: The sample has other DNA sequences that encode this CDR3 too. V and J are TRBV15 and TRBJ1-2; D is unresolved. CDR1 LNHNV and CDR2 YYDKDF come from the germline V gene (reference sequence). The V end lost 1 base, the J end lost 5 bases, and 8 bases lay between the germline ends. This CDR3 region has 13 residues. The DNA for the CDR3 is TGTGCCACCAGCAGAGGGACGGCTTATGGCTACACCTTC. Its protein is CATSRGTAYGYTF.

The rearrangement joins TRBV5-1 to TRBJ2-7; the match to TRBD1 covers 9 bases. Germline V gives CDR1 SGHRS, CDR2 YFSETQ. V lost 4 bases, J lost 6 bases, and 5 bases stayed unmatched. This CDR3 is 13 amino acids long. The chain's CDR3 is CASSGDRVSEQYF. CDR3 nucleotide sequence: TGCGCCAGCAGCGGGGACAGGGTTTCCGAGCAGTACTTC.

V gene TRBV7-6 combines with J gene TRBJ1-2; 12 bases agree with TRBD1. There are 16 residues in the CDR3. The germline gives CDR1 SGHVS, CDR2 FNYEAQ. J lost 8 bases, V lost 5 bases, and 12 bases had no gene match. Here the CDR3 reads CASSPAGGQGAWGYTF. The CDR3 coding sequence is TGTGCCAGCAGCCCCGCAGGGGGACAGGGGGCCTGGGGCTACACCTTC.

CDR3 sequence: CASSDGAGELFF. CDR3 bases: TGTGCCAGCAGTGATGGGGCCGGGGAGCTGTTTTTT. The chain joins TRBV25-1 to TRBJ2-2; D remains unclear. Trimming shortened V by 3 bases and J by 6 bases, and 5 bases separated the two germline ends. Germline V gene lookup returns CDR1 MGHDK and CDR2 SYGVNS. The CDR3 is made up of 12 amino acids. The whole variable domain, filled in from reference TRBV25-1 and TRBJ2-2, reads EADIYQTPRYLVIGTGKKITLECSQTMGHDKMYWYQQDPGMELHLIHYSYGVNSTEKGDLSSESTVSRIRTEHFPLTLESARPSHTSQYLCASSDGAGELFFGEGSRLTVL.

This clone was seen more than once but under ten times. CDR3 coding DNA: TGTGCCAGCAGCTCGACGGGTCTAGGGCAGTACTTC. Translating gives CASSSTGLGQYF. The rearrangement uses TRBV7-2 and TRBJ2-7, with D unclear. The CDR3 totals 12 residues. V lost 4 bases, J lost 9 bases, and 13 bases lay in between. Germline V lookup: CDR1 SGHTA, CDR2 FQGNSA.

The rearrangement uses TRBV27 and TRBJ2-7, with TRBD1 as a possible D gene (5 bases). V was clipped by 5 bases and J by 5 bases, with 22 bases between them. The length of the CDR3 is 16 residues. Germline lookup yields CDR1 MNHEY and CDR2 SMNVEV (reference sequence). The CDR3 reads CASSRPPTSGFDEQYF. The CDR3 bases are TGTGCCAGCAGTCGACCGCCTACCTCAGGGTTTGACGAGCAGTACTTC.

This clone was seen just once. The rearrangement joins TRBV29-1 to TRBJ2-2; TRBD1 agrees at 9 bases. Trimming at V came to 1 base and at J to 4 bases, leaving 10 bases not matched to a gene. Germline CDR1 is SQVTM and CDR2 is ANQGSEA. The CDR3 contains 17 residues. The CDR3 here is CSVEGTWGTGTTGELFF. The CDR3 DNA reads as TGCAGCGTTGAAGGGACCTGGGGGACAGGGACCACCGGGGAGCTGTTTTTT.

J is TRBJ1-1 and V is TRBV30; D not certain. V was shortened by 5 bases and J by 1 base, with 11 bases between the two germline ends. Germline V gives CDR1 GTSNPN, CDR2 SVGIG (reference sequence). This CDR3 is 13 amino acids long. The CDR3 is CAWARGPNTEAFF. In DNA form, the CDR3 reads TGTGCCTGGGCCAGAGGGCCGAACACTGAAGCTTTCTTT.

The chain carries TRBV5-1 and TRBJ2-2; 7 bases map to TRBD1. CDR1 is SGHRS, CDR2 YFSETQ, per germline. The CDR3 runs 15 residues. V shed 2 bases, J shed 3 bases, and the junction held 4 bases outside the gene matches. CDR3 in DNA: TGCGCCAGCAGCTTTCGTGGACAGGACACCGGGGAGCTGTTTTTT. Its translation: CASSFRGQDTGELFF.

J is TRBJ1-2 and V is TRBV4-3, with a tentative D call TRBD1 (6 bases). CDR1 is LGHNA, CDR2 YSLEER, per germline. Trimming cost V 4 bases and J 7 bases, with 22 bases left between them. The CDR3 is 16 amino acids. CDR3 bases: TGCGCCAGCAGCCCAAATCCTTCCAGGACAGCCCTTGGCTACACCTTC. It specifies CASSPNPSRTALGYTF.

A few counts support this clone. The gene calls are TRBV7-2 and TRBJ2-6; D is ambiguous. CDR1 is SGHTA, CDR2 FQGNSA, per germline. The CDR3 totals 13 residues. The V end was cut by 2 bases, the J end by 12 bases, with 11 bases between. Here the CDR3 DNA reads TGTGCCAGCAGCTTACCGGAACTTGGCGTCCTGACTTTC. Protein: CASSLPELGVLTF.

The chain joins TRBV25-1 to TRBJ2-7; possibly TRBD1 for D (6 bases). The germline V gene encodes CDR1 MGHDK and CDR2 SYGVNS. CDR3 length: 15 amino acids. V lost 3 bases, J lost 7 bases, and 19 bases lay in between. CDR3 coding DNA: TGTGCCAGCAGTGACCCGGGGCAGGGGCTACGAGAGCAGTACTTC. Its protein product is CASSDPGQGLREQYF.

The chain couples TRBV15 to TRBJ1-2, with D possibly being TRBD1 (6 bases). CDR1 and CDR2 (germline): LNHNV, YYDKDF (reference sequence). The CDR3 loop spans 15 amino acids. V lost 0 bases and J lost 4, with 12 bases in between. The CDR3 sequence is CATSRDSGGGYGYTF. CDR3 coding DNA: TGTGCCACCAGCAGAGATAGCGGGGGCGGCTATGGCTACACCTTC.

The chain combines TRBV29-1 with TRBJ2-3; D possibly corresponds to TRBD2 (6 bases). CDR1 SQVTM and CDR2 ANQGSEA come from the germline V gene. CDR3 size: 12 residues. V shed 7 bases and J shed 6 bases, with 14 bases lying between them. The CDR3 nucleotides are TGCAGCGCCGGGACGGGAGAGGATACGCAGTATTTT. It codes for CSAGTGEDTQYF.

The V call is TRBV5-1, the J call TRBJ2-3; tentative D call: TRBD2 (5 bases). Trimming stripped 5 bases from V and 0 bases from J, with 13 bases between. Germline V lookup: CDR1 SGHRS, CDR2 YFSETQ. CDR3 length: 15 residues. The CDR3 DNA sequence: TGCGCCAGCAGACGAGGGCAGACCAGCACAGATACGCAGTATTTT. Translating gives CASRRGQTSTDTQYF.

This clone is a singleton in its sample. The V and J genes are TRBV15 and TRBJ1-1, with unresolved D. In germline, CDR1 is LNHNV, CDR2 YYDKDF (reference sequence). The CDR3 has 13 residues. With 2 bases removed from V and 8 bases from J, the gap between germline ends came to 12 bases. CDR3 sequence (DNA): TGTGCCACCAGCAGACAAGGACCTCTCGAAGCTTTCTTT. Translated, it gives CATSRQGPLEAFF.

The DNA for the CDR3 is TGCGCCAGCAGCCCGGGACAGTATAATTCACCCCTCCACTTT. Residues: CASSPGQYNSPLHF. V usage is TRBV5-1 and J usage is TRBJ1-6, with 7 bases fitting TRBD1. Germline CDR1 reads SGHRS; CDR2 reads YFSETQ. This CDR3 has 14 residues. V lost 4 bases, J lost 4 bases, and 2 bases stayed unmatched.

The CDR3 loop is CASSGLGGGELFF. In nucleotides, the CDR3 is TGTGCCAGCAGTGGACTAGGAGGCGGGGAGCTGTTTTTT. The chain uses TRBV27 and TRBJ2-2; TRBD2 matches 7 bases. V lost 5 bases to trimming and J lost 7 bases; unmatched junction nucleotides: 4. The CDR3 covers 13 residues. Germline lookup yields CDR1 MNHEY and CDR2 SMNVEV (reference sequence).

The count of this clone is one. The chain links TRBV5-1 to TRBJ1-2, with D possibly TRBD1 on 6 matching bases. V was trimmed by 0 bases and J by 6 bases, leaving 9 bases between them. This CDR3 has 13 amino acids. Germline CDR1 SGHRS, CDR2 YFSETQ. CDR3 DNA: TGCGCCAGCAGCTTGGAGGACAGAAATGGCTACACCTTC. Translation: CASSLEDRNGYTF.

This clone was seen only once. The chain couples TRBV5-1 to TRBJ2-5, with 9 bases aligning to TRBD2. This CDR3 has 15 amino acids. CDR1 SGHRS and CDR2 YFSETQ come from the germline V gene. V dropped 2 bases and J dropped 3; count of bases not matched to a gene: 5. DNA for the CDR3: TGCGCCAGCAGCTTAGTTTCTAGCGGGGAAGAGACCCAGTACTTC. Translated, it gives CASSLVSSGEETQYF. Filled out from reference TRBV5-1 and TRBJ2-5, the complete variable domain reads KAGVTQTPRYLIKTRGQQVTLSCSPISGHRSVSWYQQTPGQGLQFLFEYFSETQRNKGNFPGRFSGRQFSNSRSEMNVSTLELGDSALYLCASSLVSSGEETQYFGPGTRLLVL.

The J gene is TRBJ2-7, the V gene TRBV9, with D maybe TRBD1 (5 bases). Trimming removed 0 bases from V and 3 bases from J, with 16 bases in between. The CDR3 loop spans 16 amino acids. In germline, CDR1 is SGDLS, CDR2 YYNGEE. The CDR3 protein is CASSVAGDSHDYEQYF. DNA for the CDR3: TGTGCCAGCAGCGTAGCTGGTGACAGTCATGACTACGAGCAGTACTTC. Filled out from reference TRBV9 and TRBJ2-7, the complete variable domain reads DSGVTQTPKHLITATGQRVTLRCSPRSGDLSVYWYQQSLDQGLQFLIQYYNGEERAKGNILERFSAQQFPDLHSELNLSSLELGDSALYFCASSVAGDSHDYEQYFGPGTRLTVT.